The rows below give T cell receptor beta chains drawn from one sample of a study of T cell changes during pregnancy in multiple sclerosis. Only in-frame clones appear in the TCRdb table, and some are missing; sequencing was by immunoSEQ multiplex PCR. The data hold about 40,000 clones, with more than 85% observed a single time. Specimen: CD8+ T cells from peripheral blood mononuclear cells, collected in the first trimester of pregnancy. These TCRs come from a female donor with multiple sclerosis, enrolled in a pregnancy study. The conserved cysteine and the conserved F or W are not part of the CDR3 here. A D gene is named only where the DNA matches it firmly.

>TRBV9|TRBJ1-2|.
ASSVEGDAANYGYT
>TRBV29-1|TRBJ2-5|.
SVGGGETQY
>TRBV30|TRBJ2-1|TRBD2
AWSVPLSGGGAWNEQF
>TRBV11-2|TRBJ2-7|TRBD2
ASSLGLGSYEQY
>TRBV27|TRBJ1-5|.
ASVEPQH
>TRBV13|TRBJ2-7|.
ASTLPDSYEQY
>TRBV7-7|TRBJ2-2|TRBD1
ASSFNPTGAPWTGELF
>TRBV15|TRBJ2-3|TRBD2
ATSTGGGEADTQY
>TRBV4-1|TRBJ2-5|.
ASSQGPSQETQY
>TRBV11-2|TRBJ1-5|.
ASSSQGNQPQH
>TRBV18|TRBJ1-2|.
ASSRGDSGTSEVYGYT
>TRBV7-9|TRBJ2-3|.
ASSLEWPGSPDTQY
>TRBV9|TRBJ2-7|.
ASKTEQY
>TRBV7-9|TRBJ1-4|.
ASSLASGEKLF
>TRBV7-9|TRBJ1-1|.
ASSPLGGPNTEAF
>TRBV6-1|TRBJ2-3|.
ASSEEAADTQY
>TRBV19|TRBJ2-7|.
ATQPSGGMYYEQY
>TRBV29-1|TRBJ2-3|.
SAEAVAGNTDTQY
>TRBV11-2|TRBJ1-1|TRBD1
ASSFGQGGEAF
>TRBV19|TRBJ2-7|TRBD1
ASSPWTGANEQY
>TRBV2|TRBJ1-2|TRBD1
ASSDVRDSVMFGYT
>TRBV19|TRBJ2-7|TRBD1
ARHRGFTYEQY
>TRBV27|TRBJ2-2|.
ASSPGFTTGELF
>TRBV30|TRBJ1-1|.
AWSVASSTEAF
>TRBV6-5|TRBJ2-2|TRBD1
ASSTGTGWTGELF
>TRBV5-4|TRBJ2-3|TRBD2
ASSSRTSGDTDTQY
>TRBV5-4|TRBJ1-2|TRBD1
ASSLWDSLSNYGYT
>TRBV5-5|TRBJ1-1|.
ASSEEIYANTEAF
>TRBV4-1|TRBJ1-3|TRBD1
ASSRGQGGNTIY
>TRBV9|TRBJ2-5|TRBD2
ASSVETSGYETQY
>TRBV7-9|TRBJ2-2|.
ASSPSGTGELF
>TRBV13|TRBJ1-1|.
ASSLGFGDGGNTEAF
>TRBV27|TRBJ2-7|TRBD2
ASSLSELAGPYEQY
>TRBV2|TRBJ2-5|TRBD2
ASRIVSGGEETQY
>TRBV9|TRBJ1-1|.
ASSTGGEGDTEAF
>TRBV11-2|TRBJ1-6|TRBD1
ASRQTGANPLH
>TRBV5-6|TRBJ2-7|.
ASSLGQYEQY
>TRBV9|TRBJ2-5|TRBD1
ASSPQTGTGETQY
>TRBV10-3|TRBJ1-2|TRBD1
AISRNKDREGYT
>TRBV7-9|TRBJ1-2|TRBD1
ASSLLPGQDIYGYT
>TRBV5-6|TRBJ2-1|TRBD1
ASSLGGQGRLGSYNEQF
>TRBV6-4|TRBJ1-2|.
ASSDSIGAPRGYT
>TRBV6-5|TRBJ2-7|TRBD1
ASRGRDPQGGEQY
>TRBV7-2|TRBJ2-3|TRBD1
ASSQTRQGSTDTQY
>TRBV9|TRBJ2-1|TRBD2
ASSVGSGTNSYNEQF
>TRBV6-5|TRBJ1-2|.
ASSYSLNYGYT
>TRBV9|TRBJ2-3|TRBD1
ASSGTGGWSDTQY
>TRBV5-6|TRBJ2-2|.
ASSLRGQTNTGELF
>TRBV11-2|TRBJ2-7|.
ASSLPGAPGYEQY
>TRBV29-1|TRBJ2-1|.
SVEDHRVSYNEQF
>TRBV7-9|TRBJ1-4|.
ASSSRGEYAF
>TRBV5-6|TRBJ1-1|.
ASTPGGSGYTEAF
>TRBV6-5|TRBJ2-5|TRBD1
ASSYVDRGETQY